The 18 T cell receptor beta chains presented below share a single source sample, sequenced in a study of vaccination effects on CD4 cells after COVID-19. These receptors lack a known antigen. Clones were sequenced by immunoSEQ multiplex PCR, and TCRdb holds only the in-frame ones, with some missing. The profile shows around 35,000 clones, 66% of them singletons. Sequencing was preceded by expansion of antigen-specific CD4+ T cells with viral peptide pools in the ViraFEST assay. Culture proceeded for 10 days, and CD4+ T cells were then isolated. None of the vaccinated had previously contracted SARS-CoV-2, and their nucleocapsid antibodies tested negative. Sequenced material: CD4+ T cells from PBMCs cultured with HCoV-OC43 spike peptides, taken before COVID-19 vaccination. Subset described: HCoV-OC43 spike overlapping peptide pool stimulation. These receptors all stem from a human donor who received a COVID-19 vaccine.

CDR3 nucleotide sequence: TGTGCCAGCGGGCAGGGACTCCAAGAAGACAATGAGCAGTTCTTC. As protein: CASGQGLQEDNEQFF. The chain recombines TRBV16 with TRBJ2-1, with D perhaps TRBD2 (6 bases). Trimming left V 8 bases short and J 5 bases short, with 19 bases between. Germline V CDR1 and CDR2: KGHSY, FQNENV. This CDR3 is built from 15 residues.

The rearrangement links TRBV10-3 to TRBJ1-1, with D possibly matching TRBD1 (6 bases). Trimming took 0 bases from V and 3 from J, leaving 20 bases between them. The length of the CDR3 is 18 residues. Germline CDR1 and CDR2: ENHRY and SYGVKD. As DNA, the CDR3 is TGTGCCATCAGTGAGTCCTTAGGGGGTCAGAGTCCGGACACTGAAGCTTTCTTT. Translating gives CAISESLGGQSPDTEAFF.

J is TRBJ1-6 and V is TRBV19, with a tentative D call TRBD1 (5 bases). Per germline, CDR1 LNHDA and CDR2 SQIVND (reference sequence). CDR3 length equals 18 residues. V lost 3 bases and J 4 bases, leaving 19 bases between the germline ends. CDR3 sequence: CASSILMVGDRYNSPLHF. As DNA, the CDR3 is TGTGCCAGTAGTATCTTAATGGTCGGGGACCGTTATAATTCACCCCTCCACTTT.

This CDR3 reads CASSWAGGGTGGELFF. In DNA form, the CDR3 reads TGTGCCAGCAGCTGGGCTGGCGGGGGCACGGGCGGGGAGCTGTTTTTT. V usage is TRBV5-5 and J usage is TRBJ2-2; weak D call: TRBD2 (7 bases). The CDR3 is made up of 16 amino acids. CDR1 and CDR2 from the germline V gene are SGHKS and YYEKEE (reference sequence). Trimming pared 3 bases from V and 7 bases from J, leaving 19 bases between.

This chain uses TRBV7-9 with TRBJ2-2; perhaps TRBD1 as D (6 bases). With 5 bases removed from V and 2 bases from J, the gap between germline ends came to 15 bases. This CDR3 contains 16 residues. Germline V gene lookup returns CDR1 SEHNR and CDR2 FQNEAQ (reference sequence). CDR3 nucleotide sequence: TGTGCCAGCAGCATCCAGGGGCGACATAACACCGGGGAGCTGTTTTTT. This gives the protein CASSIQGRHNTGELFF.

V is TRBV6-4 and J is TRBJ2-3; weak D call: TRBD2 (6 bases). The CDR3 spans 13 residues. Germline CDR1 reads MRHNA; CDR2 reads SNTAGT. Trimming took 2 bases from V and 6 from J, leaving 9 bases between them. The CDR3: CASSDRRDDTQYF. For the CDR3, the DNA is TGTGCCAGCAGTGACAGGAGGGACGATACGCAGTATTTT.

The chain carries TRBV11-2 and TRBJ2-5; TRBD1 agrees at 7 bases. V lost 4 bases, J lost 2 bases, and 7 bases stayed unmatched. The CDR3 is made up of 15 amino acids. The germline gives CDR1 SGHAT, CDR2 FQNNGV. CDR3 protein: CASSWGQPKQETQYF. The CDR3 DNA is TGTGCCAGCAGCTGGGGACAGCCCAAACAAGAGACCCAGTACTTC.

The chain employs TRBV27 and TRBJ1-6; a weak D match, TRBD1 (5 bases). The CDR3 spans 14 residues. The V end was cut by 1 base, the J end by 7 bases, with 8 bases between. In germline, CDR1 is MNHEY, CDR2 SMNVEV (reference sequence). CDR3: CASSLLGENSPLHF. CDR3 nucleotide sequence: TGTGCCAGCAGTTTATTGGGGGAGAATTCACCCCTCCACTTT.

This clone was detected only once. CDR3 nucleotides: TGCGCCAGCAGCTTGGCGACGGGACAACAAGAGACCCAGTACTTC. Its translation: CASSLATGQQETQYF. The rearrangement uses TRBV5-1 and TRBJ2-5; tentatively, D is TRBD1 (6 bases). Germline V gives CDR1 SGHRS, CDR2 YFSETQ. With 0 bases removed from V and 2 bases from J, the gap between germline ends came to 11 bases. This CDR3 spans 15 amino acids.

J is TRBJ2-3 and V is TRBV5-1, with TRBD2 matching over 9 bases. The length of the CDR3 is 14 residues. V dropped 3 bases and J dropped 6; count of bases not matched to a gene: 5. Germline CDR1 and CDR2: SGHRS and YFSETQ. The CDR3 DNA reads TGCGCCAGCAGCTCCCTGGCGGGGGGGGATACGCAGTATTTT. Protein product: CASSSLAGGDTQYF.

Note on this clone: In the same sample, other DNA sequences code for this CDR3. The DNA for the CDR3 is TGTGCCAGCAGCCAAGTTAACGAGCAGTACTTC. This sequence encodes CASSQVNEQYF. V usage is TRBV3-1 (or the pseudogene TRBV3-2) and J usage is TRBJ2-7; D is unclear. Trimming took 1 base from V and 5 from J, leaving 3 bases between them. The CDR3 sequence is 11 residues long. Germline values: CDR1 LGHDT, CDR2 YNNKEL (reference sequence).

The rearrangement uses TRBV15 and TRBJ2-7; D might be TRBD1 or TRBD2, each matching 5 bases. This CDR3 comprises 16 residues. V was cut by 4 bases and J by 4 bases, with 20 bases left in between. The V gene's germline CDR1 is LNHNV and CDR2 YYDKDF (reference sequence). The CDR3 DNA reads TGTGCCACCAGCAAAGTCCCCGGGGCCCTTACTTACGAGCAGTACTTC. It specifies CATSKVPGALTYEQYF. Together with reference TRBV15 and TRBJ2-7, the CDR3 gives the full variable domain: DAMVIQNPRYQVTQFGKPVTLSCSQTLNHNVMYWYQQKSSQAPKLLFHYYDKDFNNEADTPDNFQSRRPNTSFCFLDIRSPGLGDTAMYLCATSKVPGALTYEQYFGPGTRLTVT.

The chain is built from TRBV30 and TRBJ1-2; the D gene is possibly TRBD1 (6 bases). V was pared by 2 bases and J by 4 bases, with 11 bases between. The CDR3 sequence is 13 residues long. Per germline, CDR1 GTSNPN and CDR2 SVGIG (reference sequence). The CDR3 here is CAWSIGQPYGYTF. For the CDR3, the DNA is TGTGCCTGGAGTATAGGACAGCCCTATGGCTACACCTTC.

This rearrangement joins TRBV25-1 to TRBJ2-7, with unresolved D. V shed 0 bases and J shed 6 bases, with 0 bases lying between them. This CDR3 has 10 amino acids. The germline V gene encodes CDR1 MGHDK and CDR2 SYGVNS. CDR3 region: CASSEYEQYF. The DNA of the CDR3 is TGTGCCAGCAGTGAATACGAGCAGTACTTC.

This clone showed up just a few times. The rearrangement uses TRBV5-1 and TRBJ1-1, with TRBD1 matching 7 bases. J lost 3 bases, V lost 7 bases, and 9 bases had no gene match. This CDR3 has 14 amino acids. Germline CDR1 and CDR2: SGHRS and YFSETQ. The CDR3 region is CASLGQLEDTEAFF. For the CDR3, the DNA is TGCGCCAGCTTGGGACAGTTGGAAGACACTGAAGCTTTCTTT.

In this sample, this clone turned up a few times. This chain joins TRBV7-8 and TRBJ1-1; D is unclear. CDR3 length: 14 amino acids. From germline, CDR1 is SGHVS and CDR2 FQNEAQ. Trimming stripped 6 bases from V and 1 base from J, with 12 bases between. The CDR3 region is CASSSIRGNTEAFF. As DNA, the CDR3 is TGTGCCAGCAGTTCGATCAGAGGGAACACTGAAGCTTTCTTT. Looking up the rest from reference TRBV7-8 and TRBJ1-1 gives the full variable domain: GAGVSQSPRYKVAKRGQDVALRCDPISGHVSLFWYQQALGQGPEFLTYFQNEAQLDKSGLPSDRFFAERPEGSVSTLKIQRTQQEDSAVYLCASSSIRGNTEAFFGQGTRLTVV.

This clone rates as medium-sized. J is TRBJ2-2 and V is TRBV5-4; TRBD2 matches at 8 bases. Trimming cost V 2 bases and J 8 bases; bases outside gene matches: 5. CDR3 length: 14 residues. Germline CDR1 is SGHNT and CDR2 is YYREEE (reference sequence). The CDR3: CASSFGGGQGELFF. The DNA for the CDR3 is TGTGCCAGCAGCTTCGGGGGGGGTCAGGGGGAGCTGTTTTTT.

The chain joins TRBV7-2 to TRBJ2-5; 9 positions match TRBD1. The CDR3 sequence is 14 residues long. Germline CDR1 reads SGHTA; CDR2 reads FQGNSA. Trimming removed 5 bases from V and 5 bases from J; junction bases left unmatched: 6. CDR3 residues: CASSDRGFRETQYF. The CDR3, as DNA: TGTGCCAGCAGCGACAGGGGGTTTAGGGAGACCCAGTACTTC.